This TCR beta chain was sequenced during a study of tumor-infiltrating lymphocytes in primary liver carcinoma. A note on this clonotype: Given a much more abundant clone one base away, this may be a read error.

Total RNA and DNA came together from approximately 20-30 mg of bulk tissue without cell sorting. Chronic HBV infection was present, with no prior treatment. A primer in the constant region served to generate TCR beta cDNA from 450 to 650 ng of total RNA. It was through three nested multiplex PCR rounds of slightly modified ARM-PCR that TCR beta libraries arose. The first two PCR rounds used TRBV1-TRBV30 primers with a Cbeta primer, 9 to 11 cycles each. MiXCR, run by TCRdb on the multiplex PCR reads, gives a single entry per CDR3 protein. The sample shows about 120,000 distinct CDR3 sequences, 50% to 65% of them seen only once. The CDR3 runs to 12 residues. V dropped 10 bases and J dropped 4 bases, with 11 bases sitting between them.

Sequencing was carried out using liver tumor tissue from sampling region 1. Subset indicated: tumor region T1, superior pole. V gene TRBV12-3 or TRBV12-4 combines with J gene TRBJ2-1; D not certain. The sequence derives from an older woman with primary liver carcinoma and hepatitis B virus infection. The CDR3 coding sequence is TGTGCCAACGCCTATGGATACAATGAGCAGTTCTTC. This codes for CANAYGYNEQFF.